This T cell receptor beta chain derives from a study of T-cell reconstitution after alpha-beta-depleted transplantation in children. The table lists this clonotype with a few counts. Trimming removed 5 bases from V and 3 bases from J, with 16 bases in between. This CDR3 comprises 15 residues. Unique molecular identifiers were incorporated into the prepared TCRbeta library. TCRdb re-called the PCR reads through MiXCR, storing one row per CDR3 protein. The sample lists a few hundred thousand distinct CDR3 sequences, 9% to 12% occurring once. This chain uses TRBV12-3 or TRBV12-4 with TRBJ2-5; D is unresolved. Source: PBMCs from the stem cell graft donor, taken from the stem cell graft. This TCR was sampled from a human donor who donated a stem cell graft to a child with acute lymphoblastic leukemia. In DNA form, the CDR3 reads TGTGCCAGCAGTCGGAAGTCACGCTATGAAGAGACCCAGTACTTC. Translated, it gives CASSRKSRYEETQYF.